A single sample is the source of the 7 T cell receptor beta chains below, sequenced in a study of blood T cell repertoires in COVID-19. Here immunoSEQ multiplex PCR was the method, and the copy in TCRdb shows in-frame clones only, minus some. This sample yields 89,000 or so clones, of which about 95% are seen a single time; approximately 4.2% belongs to the top ten. The sample was peripheral blood. These receptors were taken from a human donor with active COVID-19. The donor label of this sample is uncertain.

The table lists this clone with a count of one. V gene TRBV6-4 combines with J gene TRBJ2-1; D might be TRBD2 (7 bases). The germline V and J ends were trimmed by 5 bases and 4 bases, with 18 bases remaining between them. Germline V CDR1 and CDR2: MRHNA, SNTAGT. This CDR3 has 16 residues. Written as DNA, the CDR3 is TGTGCCAGCAGTCCCGGGGGGACAAATGCTTACAATGAGCAGTTCTTC. Amino acid sequence: CASSPGGTNAYNEQFF.

The genes are TRBV19 and TRBJ1-5; the match to TRBD1 covers 7 bases. Germline values: CDR1 LNHDA, CDR2 SQIVND (reference sequence). The V and J ends lost 1 base and 7 bases, in that order; junction bases with no gene match: 7. This CDR3 contains 15 residues. DNA of the CDR3: TGTGCCAGTAGTATAGTACGGTCAGGGGGGCAGCCCCAGCATTTT. The encoded protein is CASSIVRSGGQPQHF.

The chain has TRBV6-5 and TRBJ2-1; 10 bases fit TRBD2. The CDR3 spans 15 residues. Germline V gives CDR1 MNHEY, CDR2 SVGAGI. V lost 6 bases to trimming and J lost 6 bases; unmatched junction nucleotides: 8. CDR3 sequence: CASSPKRGGRNEQFF. The CDR3 DNA sequence: TGTGCCAGCAGCCCCAAGCGGGGGGGCCGCAATGAGCAGTTCTTC.

The chain carries TRBV3-1 (or the pseudogene TRBV3-2) and TRBJ2-7; D is unclear. V was cut by 3 bases and J by 2 bases, with 11 bases left in between. CDR1 is LGHDT, CDR2 YNNKEL, per germline (reference sequence). The CDR3 is 14 residues long. CDR3 bases: TGTGCCAGCAGCCAGATGGAGCCTCCCTACGAGCAGTACTTC. This gives the protein CASSQMEPPYEQYF.

This rearrangement joins TRBV4-3 to TRBJ1-4; no definite D call. Trimming took off 0 bases at V and 5 bases at J, with 10 bases between the two ends. Germline lookup yields CDR1 LGHNA and CDR2 YSLEER. CDR3 size: 15 residues. The CDR3 DNA reads TGCGCCAGCAGCCAAGAGAGGCGGTGGAATGAAAAACTGTTTTTT. This translates into CASSQERRWNEKLFF.

The gene calls are TRBV28 and TRBJ2-2; a possible D gene is TRBD1 (6 bases). Germline lookup yields CDR1 MDHEN and CDR2 SYDVKM. There are 15 residues in the CDR3. V lost 5 bases to trimming and J lost 4 bases, with 14 bases between them. The CDR3 region is CASSPTGTPTGELFF. The CDR3 region has the DNA TGTGCCAGCAGTCCCACCGGGACACCCACCGGGGAGCTGTTTTTT.

This clone is a singleton in its sample. The rearrangement uses TRBV25-1 and TRBJ2-7, with 7 bases identical to TRBD1. The V and J ends lost 5 bases and 5 bases, in that order; junction bases with no gene match: 3. The V gene's germline CDR1 is MGHDK and CDR2 SYGVNS. The CDR3 has 12 amino acids. CDR3 residues: CASSRQGDEQYF. CDR3 coding DNA: TGTGCCAGCAGTAGACAGGGAGACGAGCAGTACTTC.